A single sample is the source of the 30 T cell receptor beta chains below, sequenced in a study of cytomegalovirus exposure and HLA in healthy donors (dated by TCRdb to about 2017). Libraries were built with the immunoSEQ multiplex PCR assay. A mixture of 60 forward primers for TCR Vbeta segments and 13 reverse primers for TCR Jbeta segments was used in the multiplex PCR. TCRdb's version of the immuneACCESS table is confined to in-frame rearrangements and falls short of the full clone set. An unresolved V gene accounts for under half of the shortfall where checked; the remainder is of unknown origin. The sample table contains 150,000 to 200,000 clones; only one count was recorded for approximately 62% of them. Roughly 1.4% of the sample comes from the top ten. Material for sequencing was PBMCs. These receptors all come from a middle-aged man in good health and CMV-seronegative.

The chain carries TRBV13 and TRBJ1-1; D gene unclear. There are 11 residues in the CDR3. The V and J ends lost 8 bases and 4 bases respectively, with 8 bases between them. Germline loops: CDR1 PRHDT, CDR2 FYEKMQ (reference sequence). CDR3 sequence (DNA): TGTGCCAGCTCGGAGGCCACTGAAGCTTTCTTT. It yields the protein CASSEATEAFF.

The V and J genes are TRBV28 and TRBJ1-2; D is unresolved. V lost 4 bases and J 2 bases, leaving 11 bases between the germline ends. Germline CDR1 MDHEN, CDR2 SYDVKM. This CDR3 is built from 14 residues. CDR3 DNA: TGTGCCAGCAGTTGGGGAGGCCGGAACTATGGCTACACCTTC. Translating it yields CASSWGGRNYGYTF.

The V gene is TRBV18, the J gene TRBJ1-3; D ambiguous. With 4 bases removed from V and 0 bases from J, the gap between germline ends came to 10 bases. This CDR3 region has 15 residues. CDR1 is KGHSH and CDR2 is LQKENI in the germline V gene. CDR3 in DNA: TGTGCCAGCTCACAGTCGGGGTACTCTGGAAACACCATATATTTT. Protein: CASSQSGYSGNTIYF.

V is TRBV6-5 and J is TRBJ1-2; TRBD1 agrees at 7 bases. There are 13 residues in the CDR3. Germline CDR1 reads MNHEY; CDR2 reads SVGAGI. V lost 7 bases, J lost 2 bases, and 4 bases stayed unmatched. In DNA, the CDR3 is TGTGCCAGCACGAGGGGGCAGAACTATGGCTACACCTTC. Translated: CASTRGQNYGYTF.

The rearrangement joins TRBV5-1 to TRBJ1-2; tentatively, D is TRBD1 (6 bases). The CDR3 contains 14 residues. Germline V lookup: CDR1 SGHRS, CDR2 YFSETQ. Trimming shortened V by 2 bases and J by 7 bases, and 15 bases separated the two germline ends. DNA for the CDR3: TGCGCCAGCAGCTTCGCAGGGGAAGTGGGTGGCTACACCTTC. Residues: CASSFAGEVGGYTF.

The CDR3 here is CASSYPQGHQPQHF. CDR3 in DNA: TGTGCCAGCAGTTACCCACAGGGCCATCAGCCCCAGCATTTT. The chain joins TRBV28 to TRBJ1-5; D possibly corresponds to TRBD1 (6 bases). There are 14 residues in the CDR3. V was cut by 4 bases and J by 5 bases, with 12 bases left in between. The germline V gene encodes CDR1 MDHEN and CDR2 SYDVKM. Full variable domain (missing parts from reference TRBV28 and TRBJ1-5): DVKVTQSSRYLVKRTGEKVFLECVQDMDHENMFWYRQDPGLGLRLIYFSYDVKMKEKGDIPEGYSVSREKKERFSLILESASTNQTSMYLCASSYPQGHQPQHFGDGTRLSIL.

The chain couples TRBV6-1 to TRBJ1-5; tentatively, D is TRBD1 (6 bases). This CDR3 is 14 amino acids long. The V end was cut by 3 bases, the J end by 7 bases, with 13 bases between. Germline CDR1 reads MNHNS; CDR2 reads SASEGT. The CDR3 nucleotides read TGTGCCAGCAGTGAGGGGGACACTCGGCAGCCCCAGCATTTT. Its translation: CASSEGDTRQPQHF.

This clone has more than one count but fewer than ten. This chain connects TRBV5-6 to TRBJ2-7; 9 bases line up with TRBD2. Germline CDR1 is SGHDT and CDR2 is YYEEEE. V gave up 3 bases and J gave up 2 bases; unmatched junction bases: 15. The CDR3 contains 18 residues. The CDR3 DNA sequence: TGTGCCAGCAGCTGGTCGCTAGCGGGGTCGGAAAGGACCTACGAGCAGTACTTC. Protein: CASSWSLAGSERTYEQYF.

This sequence joins TRBV4-1 and TRBJ2-1; 8 bases line up with TRBD1. The CDR3 is 18 amino acids. V was clipped by 0 bases and J by 6 bases; unmatched bases: 13. The V gene's germline CDR1 is MGHRA and CDR2 YSYEKL. DNA for the CDR3: TGCGCCAGCAGCCAAGATCTATCCCAGGGGGCACGGGGCAATGAGCAGTTCTTC. Translating it yields CASSQDLSQGARGNEQFF.

V and J are TRBV7-9 and TRBJ2-1, with 7 bases that match TRBD1. CDR1 is SEHNR, CDR2 FQNEAQ, per germline (reference sequence). V lost 3 bases and J lost 3; bases outside the gene matches: 5. The CDR3 has 15 amino acids. CDR3 in amino acids: CASSFEQGLYNEQFF. CDR3 in DNA: TGTGCCAGCAGCTTTGAACAGGGGCTCTACAATGAGCAGTTCTTC.

The chain has TRBV5-1 and TRBJ1-4; TRBD1 aligns across 12 bases. V trimming: 3 bases; J trimming: 5 bases; junction bases outside the gene matches: 5. The CDR3 loop spans 16 amino acids. CDR1 and CDR2 (germline): SGHRS, YFSETQ. The CDR3 DNA sequence: TGCGCCAGCAGCTCCGGGGACAGGGGGCTAAATGAAAAACTGTTTTTT. Encoded protein: CASSSGDRGLNEKLFF.

This chain links TRBV29-1 with TRBJ1-2; 9 bases are shared with TRBD1. CDR3 length equals 13 residues. Germline CDR1 is SQVTM and CDR2 is ANQGSEA. V lost 6 bases and J lost 4; bases outside the gene matches: 6. CDR3 residues: CSVPGQGSYGYTF. CDR3 bases: TGCAGCGTCCCGGGACAGGGTAGCTATGGCTACACCTTC. The full variable domain, with the rest looked up from reference TRBV29-1 and TRBJ1-2, is SAVISQKPSRDICQRGTSLTIQCQVDSQVTMMFWYRQQPGQSLTLIATANQGSEATYESGFVIDKFPISRPNLTFSTLTVSNMSPEDSSIYLCSVPGQGSYGYTFGSGTRLTVV.

This chain links TRBV6-1 with TRBJ2-7, with a weak D call TRBD1 (6 bases). Trimming took 10 bases from V and 3 from J, leaving 19 bases between them. This CDR3 has 14 residues. Germline-derived CDR1 and CDR2 are MNHNS and SASEGT. CDR3 DNA sequence: TGTGCCATTATGAAGTCACAGGGACACTACGAGCAGTACTTC. The encoded protein is CAIMKSQGHYEQYF.

In this sample, this clone turned up a few times. V and J are TRBV10-3 and TRBJ1-1, with 8 bases fitting TRBD1. CDR1 is ENHRY, CDR2 SYGVKD, per germline. V trimming: 2 bases; J trimming: 7 bases; junction bases outside the gene matches: 6. The CDR3 spans 14 residues. The CDR3 coding sequence is TGTGCCATCAGTGAGGGCAGGGGGCTTGATGAAGCTTTCTTT. Translated: CAISEGRGLDEAFF.

V and J are TRBV5-4 and TRBJ2-2, with TRBD1 identical over 7 bases. This CDR3 is built from 15 residues. V was clipped by 5 bases and J by 6 bases; unmatched bases: 10. In germline, CDR1 is SGHNT, CDR2 YYREEE (reference sequence). The CDR3 DNA reads TGTGCCAGCAGTTTCGCCAGGGGGTTATCCGGGGAGCTGTTTTTT. It encodes CASSFARGLSGELFF.

Notes on this clone: The sample has other DNA sequences that encode this CDR3 too. CDR3 amino acids: CASSLGTGSTDTQYF. The CDR3 nucleotides are TGTGCCAGCAGCTTAGGAACCGGGAGCACAGATACGCAGTATTTT. J is TRBJ2-3 and V is TRBV7-9, with D unclear. The CDR3 is 15 residues long. Germline V gene lookup returns CDR1 SEHNR and CDR2 FQNEAQ (reference sequence). With 1 base removed from V and 0 bases from J, the gap between germline ends came to 8 bases.

This rearrangement joins TRBV7-9 to TRBJ2-7; 13 nucleotides align to TRBD2. Germline assignment: CDR1 SEHNR and CDR2 FQNEAQ (reference sequence). The CDR3 runs to 18 residues. Unmatched junction bases numbered 14, after V lost 3 bases and J lost 6 bases. Here the CDR3 reads CASSLETSGGLPLSEQYF. In DNA form, the CDR3 reads TGTGCCAGCAGCTTGGAGACTAGCGGGGGGTTGCCCCTCTCCGAGCAGTACTTC.

This chain connects TRBV28 to TRBJ2-3; the match to TRBD2 covers 14 bases. There are 21 residues in the CDR3. Trimming cost V 2 bases and J 3 bases; bases outside gene matches: 16. Germline loops: CDR1 MDHEN, CDR2 SYDVKM. The CDR3, as DNA: TGTGCCAGCAGTTTAGGCCCGACTAGCGGGGGGGCAAGAAGTGTAACAGATACGCAGTATTTT. It is translated as CASSLGPTSGGARSVTDTQYF.

This chain connects TRBV10-3 to TRBJ1-4, with D possibly being TRBD1 (5 bases). The CDR3 covers 16 residues. Trimming cost V 3 bases and J 3 bases, with 14 bases left between them. The germline V gene has CDR1 ENHRY and CDR2 SYGVKD. CDR3 coding DNA: TGTGCCATCAGTGATCGAGGGGAGGGATCTAATGAAAAACTGTTTTTT. Protein: CAISDRGEGSNEKLFF.

This chain joins TRBV7-8 and TRBJ1-2; D uncertain. CDR1 is SGHVS, CDR2 FQNEAQ, per germline. V lost 10 bases and J 2 bases, leaving 20 bases between the germline ends. This CDR3 region has 15 residues. DNA of the CDR3: TGTGCCATTGCTTCACTGGGTTGGGAGAACTATGGCTACACCTTC. This encodes CAIASLGWENYGYTF.

The genes are TRBV10-1 and TRBJ2-5, with a tentative D call TRBD1 (5 bases). CDR3 length: 12 residues. Trimming cost V 3 bases and J 7 bases, with 9 bases left between them. Germline CDR1 reads WNHNN; CDR2 reads SYGVQD (reference sequence). In nucleotides, the CDR3 is TGCGCCAGCAGTGACCCTGGGGCGACCCAGTACTTC. Its translation is CASSDPGATQYF.

This clone was observed a handful of times. V usage is TRBV4-2 and J usage is TRBJ2-3, with a possible D match to TRBD2 (5 bases). The CDR3 is 15 amino acids. Trimming stripped 0 bases from V and 5 bases from J, with 12 bases between. Germline lookup yields CDR1 LGHNA and CDR2 YNFKEQ. The CDR3 DNA reads as TGTGCCAGCAGCCAAGAGGGTTCGGGGAAAGATACGCAGTATTTT. This encodes CASSQEGSGKDTQYF.

The chain carries TRBV11-2 and TRBJ1-4; TRBD1 aligns across 11 bases. Germline CDR1 is SGHAT and CDR2 is FQNNGV. Losses at the gene ends were 5 bases for V and 8 bases for J; bases not matched to a gene: 10. The CDR3 has 16 residues. The CDR3 DNA follows: TGTGCCAGCAGCCGTGATGGGACAGGGGGGAACGAAAAACTGTTTTTT. Protein sequence: CASSRDGTGGNEKLFF.

The chain employs TRBV11-2 and TRBJ2-1; the match to TRBD1 covers 9 bases. Germline trimming cut 5 bases from V and 3 bases from J; bases unmatched to any gene: 14. The CDR3 is made up of 18 amino acids. Germline V gives CDR1 SGHAT, CDR2 FQNNGV. CDR3 in DNA: TGTGCCAGCAGCCGCAGGCTATCCCGGGACAGGGTCTACAATGAGCAGTTCTTC. Encoded protein: CASSRRLSRDRVYNEQFF.

This chain links TRBV7-8 with TRBJ2-5; 9 bases are shared with TRBD2. Matching the DNA end better, TRBJ2-7 makes the J call doubtful. The CDR3 runs 14 residues. Germline loops: CDR1 SGHVS, CDR2 FQNEAQ. The chain's CDR3 is CASTIAGAPYEQYF. The CDR3 DNA follows: TGTGCCAGCACAATAGCGGGGGCGCCTTACGAGCAGTACTTC.

The table lists this clone with a few counts. The chain joins TRBV11-2 to TRBJ2-6, with D perhaps TRBD1 (5 bases). The germline CDR1 and CDR2 sequences are SGHAT and FQNNGV. Trimming shortened V by 5 bases and J by 4 bases, and 15 bases separated the two germline ends. This CDR3 is built from 16 residues. CDR3 region: CASSGRTRTGANVLTF. CDR3 bases: TGTGCCAGCAGCGGACGGACACGAACCGGGGCCAACGTCCTGACTTTC. Full variable domain (missing parts from reference TRBV11-2 and TRBJ2-6): EAGVAQSPRYKIIEKRQSVAFWCNPISGHATLYWYQQILGQGPKLLIQFQNNGVVDDSQLPKDRFSAERLKGVDSTLKIQPAKLEDSAVYLCASSGRTRTGANVLTFGAGSRLTVL.

The rearrangement links TRBV29-1 to TRBJ2-5, with 7 positions matching TRBD1. Germline-derived CDR1 and CDR2 are SQVTM and ANQGSEA. V shed 7 bases, J shed 4 bases, and the junction held 15 bases outside the gene matches. This CDR3 is built from 15 residues. CDR3 in DNA: TGCAGCGGCGGAGACAGGGTATGGGCAGGAGAGACCCAGTACTTC. It codes for CSGGDRVWAGETQYF.

V and J are TRBV7-2 and TRBJ2-5; 10 nucleotides match TRBD2. The V segment lost 0 bases and the J segment 1 base; nucleotides outside the gene matches: 11. Germline V lookup: CDR1 SGHTA, CDR2 FQGNSA. The CDR3 covers 19 residues. The chain's CDR3 is CASSLALWTSGSFQETQYF. The CDR3 DNA follows: TGTGCCAGCAGCTTAGCGCTTTGGACTAGCGGTTCTTTCCAAGAGACCCAGTACTTC.

This rearrangement joins TRBV4-1 to TRBJ1-1; D gene uncertain. Looked up from germline, CDR1 is MGHRA and CDR2 is YSYEKL. This CDR3 is 12 amino acids long. The germline V and J ends were trimmed by 1 base and 7 bases, with 7 bases remaining between them. CDR3 coding DNA: TGCGCCAGCAGCCAAGCGAGGGATGAAGCTTTCTTT. This sequence encodes CASSQARDEAFF.

The rearrangement joins TRBV2 to TRBJ2-7; 9 nucleotides match TRBD2. V lost 6 bases, J lost 3 bases, and 9 bases stayed unmatched. Germline loops: CDR1 SNHLY, CDR2 FYNNEI. The CDR3 totals 15 residues. This CDR3 reads CASRGNLAGNYEQYF. In nucleotides, the CDR3 is TGTGCCAGCAGAGGGAACCTAGCGGGGAACTACGAGCAGTACTTC.